This passage covers 24 T cell receptor beta chains from one sample sequenced in a study of Ad26.COV2.S vaccination and SARS-CoV-2 variants. Clones were read by immunoSEQ multiplex PCR, and TCRdb kept only the in-frame ones, dropping some. The sample records fewer than 400,000 clones, around 84% being singletons. Treatment in this sample: some 20 received Ad26.COV2.S at low or high dose, single or two shots; several received placebo; per-sample allocation not given. Specimens were obtained on day 63 following the first vaccine or placebo injection. The input for sequencing was peripheral blood, taken in a trial of Ad26.COV2.S vaccine versus placebo. These receptors originate from a person aged 18 to 65 who received the Ad26.COV2.S COVID-19 vaccine or a placebo.

The chain is built from TRBV28 and TRBJ2-7; D possibly uses TRBD1 or TRBD2 (5 bases each). The CDR3 contains 14 residues. V was clipped by 7 bases and J by 0 bases, with 13 bases between them. Per the germline V gene, CDR1 is MDHEN and CDR2 is SYDVKM. The CDR3 sequence is CASMGPTSSYEQYF. The CDR3 DNA follows: TGTGCCAGCATGGGACCCACGAGCTCCTACGAGCAGTACTTC.

The chain recombines TRBV15 with TRBJ2-7, with no clear D. Germline CDR1 LNHNV, CDR2 YYDKDF (reference sequence). The CDR3 has 12 residues. Trimming took 1 base from V and 4 from J, leaving 5 bases between them. The CDR3 DNA reads TGTGCCACCAGCAGAGCTCATTACGAGCAGTACTTC. Its translation is CATSRAHYEQYF.

This rearrangement joins TRBV6-5 to TRBJ1-2; D is undetermined. Trimming cost V 6 bases and J 4 bases, with 3 bases left between them. CDR1 is MNHEY, CDR2 SVGAGI, per germline. This CDR3 is 10 amino acids long. This CDR3 is CASRLYGYTF. In DNA form, the CDR3 reads TGTGCCAGCAGACTCTATGGCTACACCTTC.

The chain employs TRBV3-1 (or the pseudogene TRBV3-2) and TRBJ1-6; D is perhaps TRBD1 (6 bases). The CDR3 is 18 amino acids. CDR1 LGHDT and CDR2 YNNKEL come from the germline V gene (reference sequence). Between the trimmed V and J ends, which lost 1 base and 0 bases, there was a span of 13 bases. CDR3 DNA: TGTGCCAGCAGCCAAGTTCGACAGGCGAGCTCCTATAATTCACCCCTCCACTTT. As protein: CASSQVRQASSYNSPLHF.

This chain connects TRBV5-6 to TRBJ1-2, with TRBD1 as a possible D gene (5 bases). This CDR3 is 13 amino acids long. The germline V and J ends were trimmed by 5 bases and 8 bases, with 16 bases remaining between them. The germline gives CDR1 SGHDT, CDR2 YYEEEE. The CDR3 reads CASSNQPGRGYTF. Here the CDR3 DNA reads TGTGCCAGCAGTAATCAGCCGGGACGCGGCTACACCTTC.

V and J are TRBV5-1 and TRBJ1-1; unclear D gene. This CDR3 comprises 13 residues. Deletions cut 4 bases from V and 2 bases from J, with 9 bases between. The germline CDR1 and CDR2 sequences are SGHRS and YFSETQ. The CDR3 spells CASSDLRNTEAFF. The CDR3, as DNA: TGCGCCAGCAGCGATCTAAGAAACACTGAAGCTTTCTTT.

The chain links TRBV5-6 to TRBJ2-5; possible D gene TRBD2, 5 bases. CDR1 is SGHDT and CDR2 is YYEEEE in the germline V gene. Trimming took 2 bases from V and 2 from J, leaving 7 bases between them. The CDR3 loop spans 13 amino acids. The CDR3 DNA reads TGTGCCAGCAGCTTCGGGGAACAAGAGACCCAGTACTTC. As protein: CASSFGEQETQYF.

This chain joins TRBV6-6 and TRBJ2-1; TRBD2 aligns across 10 bases. In germline, CDR1 is MNHNY, CDR2 SVGAGI (reference sequence). V trimming: 5 bases; J trimming: 4 bases; junction bases outside the gene matches: 11. This CDR3 is built from 17 residues. In nucleotides, the CDR3 is TGTGCCAGCAGTCGCCTCCCCTTAGCGGGGGGTTACAATGAGCAGTTCTTC. Translating it yields CASSRLPLAGGYNEQFF.

The chain recombines TRBV14 with TRBJ1-1; D unresolved. The CDR3 length is 13 residues. Trimming left V 2 bases short and J 3 bases short, with 7 bases between. Per the germline V gene, CDR1 is SGHDN and CDR2 is FVKESK. CDR3 in amino acids: CASSQIRDTEAFF. The CDR3 region has the DNA TGTGCCAGCAGCCAAATCAGAGACACTGAAGCTTTCTTT.

The chain is built from TRBV6-5 and TRBJ1-2; TRBD1 might be the D (5 bases). This CDR3 comprises 13 residues. V lost 5 bases, J lost 6 bases, and 13 bases lay in between. Germline values: CDR1 MNHEY, CDR2 SVGAGI. CDR3 in amino acids: CASSTGLSDGYTF. CDR3 coding DNA: TGTGCCAGCAGTACAGGTTTATCCGATGGCTACACCTTC.

This clone was counted a single time. V usage is TRBV2 and J usage is TRBJ2-7; D uncertain. Trimming stripped 4 bases from V and 4 bases from J, with 5 bases between. The CDR3 length is 11 residues. The germline gives CDR1 SNHLY, CDR2 FYNNEI. The DNA of the CDR3 is TGTGCCAGCAGTGCTCGGTACGAGCAGTACTTC. It translates to CASSARYEQYF.

This clone was counted only a few times. The chain recombines TRBV30 with TRBJ1-5, with TRBD1 matching over 9 bases. The CDR3 runs to 13 residues. CDR1 and CDR2 (germline): GTSNPN, SVGIG (reference sequence). Trimming at V came to 5 bases and at J to 5 bases, leaving 4 bases not matched to a gene. The CDR3 loop is CAWGRDRDQPQHF. CDR3 bases: TGTGCCTGGGGCCGGGACAGGGATCAGCCCCAGCATTTT.

The chain joins TRBV6-1 to TRBJ2-1; D is possibly TRBD1 (5 bases). Trimming took off 2 bases at V and 0 bases at J, with 11 bases between the two ends. This CDR3 comprises 16 residues. Germline lookup yields CDR1 MNHNS and CDR2 SASEGT. The CDR3 coding sequence is TGTGCCAGCAGTGAAAGGGGCCAGAGCTCCTACAATGAGCAGTTCTTC. Translated: CASSERGQSSYNEQFF.

The CDR3 DNA reads TGTGCCACCAGCAGACAGAACAACTATGGCTACACCTTC. Residues: CATSRQNNYGYTF. This chain connects TRBV15 to TRBJ1-2; D remains ambiguous. Germline CDR1 reads LNHNV; CDR2 reads YYDKDF (reference sequence). Trimming took off 2 bases at V and 2 bases at J, with 6 bases between the two ends. The CDR3 has 13 residues. Full variable domain (rest looked up from reference TRBV15 and TRBJ1-2): DAMVIQNPRYQVTQFGKPVTLSCSQTLNHNVMYWYQQKSSQAPKLLFHYYDKDFNNEADTPDNFQSRRPNTSFCFLDIRSPGLGDTAMYLCATSRQNNYGYTFGSGTRLTVV.

This clone has only one observation. V and J are TRBV28 and TRBJ1-2; 10 bases are a match to TRBD1. Germline CDR1 is MDHEN and CDR2 is SYDVKM. The CDR3 is made up of 15 amino acids. J lost 7 bases, V lost 7 bases, and 12 bases had no gene match. The CDR3 DNA is TGTGCCAGCAAAACCGGGACAGGGGAGGGTCGTGGCTACACCTTC. Translated: CASKTGTGEGRGYTF.

Only a few counts were recorded for this clone. CDR3 region: CASSLGGGNNSPLHF. CDR3 in DNA: TGTGCCAGCAGCTTAGGGGGAGGAAATAATTCACCCCTCCACTTT. V usage is TRBV7-9 and J usage is TRBJ1-6; D gene uncertain. Trimming removed 1 base at V and 5 bases at J, with 9 bases between. Germline V gene data show CDR1 as SEHNR and CDR2 as FQNEAQ (reference sequence). This CDR3 comprises 15 residues.

The table lists this clone with a count of one. J is TRBJ2-1 and V is TRBV7-9; D might be TRBD2 (6 bases). Germline assignment: CDR1 SEHNR and CDR2 FQNEAQ (reference sequence). There are 16 residues in the CDR3. The germline V and J ends were trimmed by 6 bases and 0 bases, with 15 bases remaining between them. The CDR3 DNA is TGTGCCAGCAGAGCCCGAGGGAGGCCCTCCTACAATGAGCAGTTCTTC. Translated: CASRARGRPSYNEQFF.

This chain uses TRBV9 with TRBJ2-2; D call uncertain. V lost 1 base, J lost 5 bases, and 3 bases lay in between. CDR1 SGDLS and CDR2 YYNGEE come from the germline V gene. This CDR3 spans 12 amino acids. The CDR3 loop is CASSVSTGELFF. The CDR3 coding sequence is TGTGCCAGCAGCGTATCTACCGGGGAGCTGTTTTTT.

This clone was seen only once. This chain connects TRBV10-3 to TRBJ1-1; D may be TRBD1 (5 bases). Trimming stripped 7 bases from V and 6 bases from J, with 15 bases between. Per germline, CDR1 ENHRY and CDR2 SYGVKD. This CDR3 is 13 amino acids long. The CDR3 here is CAITEGRSAEAFF. Here the CDR3 DNA reads TGTGCCATCACCGAGGGACGGTCCGCTGAAGCTTTCTTT.

CDR3 residues: CASSLVPVTDYNSPLHF. The CDR3 DNA follows: TGCGCCAGCAGCTTGGTACCCGTTACCGACTATAATTCACCCCTCCACTTT. The chain is built from TRBV5-1 and TRBJ1-6, with unresolved D. Germline loops: CDR1 SGHRS, CDR2 YFSETQ. V lost 0 bases, J lost 3 bases, and 13 bases lay in between. The CDR3 covers 17 residues. Based on the CDR3 plus reference TRBV5-1 and TRBJ1-6, the full variable domain is KAGVTQTPRYLIKTRGQQVTLSCSPISGHRSVSWYQQTPGQGLQFLFEYFSETQRNKGNFPGRFSGRQFSNSRSEMNVSTLELGDSALYLCASSLVPVTDYNSPLHFGNGTRLTVT.

V gene TRBV5-5 combines with J gene TRBJ2-7, with a possible D match to TRBD2 (5 bases). Germline CDR1 and CDR2: SGHKS and YYEKEE (reference sequence). Trimming removed 5 bases from V and 6 bases from J, with 15 bases in between. The CDR3 has 13 residues. DNA of the CDR3: TGTGCCAGCAGAACCGGGGTCGCCGGCGAGCAGTACTTC. This encodes CASRTGVAGEQYF.

With respect to this clone: One end of the junction does not line up with germline, which may come from a read error. This chain uses TRBV6-5 with TRBJ1-4; TRBD1 might be the D (5 bases). Per germline, CDR1 MNHEY and CDR2 SVGAGI. The CDR3 is 11 residues long. The CDR3 DNA is TGTGCCAGCAGCGGGGGAGGCCCGTGTATCTTT. Translating gives CASSGGGPCIF.

This rearrangement joins TRBV5-4 to TRBJ1-6; 9 bases align to TRBD1. CDR3 size: 15 residues. J was trimmed by 14 bases and V by 4 bases; bases with no gene match: 13. The germline CDR1 and CDR2 sequences are SGHNT and YYREEE (reference sequence). This CDR3 is CASSLGLDRGRSLHF. For the CDR3, the DNA is TGTGCCAGCAGCCTGGGCTTGGACAGGGGACGATCCCTCCACTTT.

This clone has more than one count but fewer than ten. This rearrangement joins TRBV7-9 to TRBJ2-3, with D unclear. The CDR3 loop spans 15 amino acids. V dropped 1 base and J dropped 2 bases, with 10 bases sitting between them. From germline, CDR1 is SEHNR and CDR2 FQNEAQ (reference sequence). The CDR3 is CASSLVGLITDTQYF. Here the CDR3 DNA reads TGTGCCAGCAGCTTAGTGGGTCTCATCACAGATACGCAGTATTTT.